The rows below give T cell receptor beta chains drawn from one sample of a study of early T cells in non-severe SARS-CoV-2 infection. TCRdb itself ran the 5' RACE reads through MiXCR, one entry per CDR3 protein. The data contain about 66,000 distinct CDR3 sequences, more than 15% of them singletons. The source was whole blood, collected at baseline. These receptors came from an adult who was a healthcare worker with PCR-confirmed SARS-CoV-2 infection or an uninfected control (not recorded which). The CDR3 runs from the conserved cysteine through the conserved F or W. A D gene is named only where the DNA matches it firmly. Clone sizes are given selectively: once, few, many, or a class where the clone is expanded.

TRBJ2-1 once TRBV29-1 TRBD1 TGCAGCGTTGAAGATCTGGGGACAGGGCTCAATGAGCAGTTCTTC CSVEDLGTGLNEQFF
TRBJ1-6 many TRBV6-2/TRBV6-3 NA TGTGCCACTCAACCGGGACGGTATTATTCACCCCTCCACTTT CATQPGRYYSPLHF
TRBJ2-7 few TRBV6-5 TRBD2 TGTGCCAGCAAGAGAGCGGGAACGTCGTACGAGCAGTACTTC CASKRAGTSYEQYF
TRBJ2-3 NA TRBV5-4 NA TGTGCCAGCAGCTTGGAGCTTGGGCTAGATACGCAGTATTTT CASSLELGLDTQYF
TRBJ2-7 many TRBV6-5 TRBD2 TGTGCCAGCAGTTACTCCCCCAGCGGGGGCCCCTACGAGCAGTACTTC CASSYSPSGGPYEQYF
TRBJ1-3 once TRBV4-3 NA TGCGCCAGCAGCCCAGGACGGCAAATTGGAAACACCATATATTTT CASSPGRQIGNTIYF
TRBJ2-1 NA TRBV2 NA TGTGCCAGCAGCCGGGGCAACCCTATGAATGAGCAGTTCTTC CASSRGNPMNEQFF
TRBJ1-6 few TRBV7-4 NA TGTGCCAGCAGCTTAGCTACACCACCACCCCTCCACTTT CASSLATPPPLHF
TRBJ2-2 few TRBV11-2 NA TGTGCCAGCAGCTTAGGCTGGGGGAGCACCGGGGAGCTGTTTTTT CASSLGWGSTGELFF
TRBJ2-3 NA TRBV7-8 TRBD1 TGTGCCAGCAAAATGACAGGGAGAGATACGCAGTATTTT CASKMTGRDTQYF
TRBJ2-1 NA TRBV7-9 NA TGTACCAGCAGCCTTCTCCACCGGAATGAGCAGTTCTTC CTSSLLHRNEQFF
TRBJ2-7 few TRBV11-2 TRBD1 TGTGCCAGCAGCGATAGGGGGCCCACCTACGAGCAGTACTTC CASSDRGPTYEQYF
TRBJ1-1 few TRBV12-3/TRBV12-4 NA TGTGCCAGCAGTGGCCGACAGGAAGCTTTCTTT CASSGRQEAFF
TRBJ2-2 NA TRBV20-1 NA TGCAGTGCTAGGGGAAGGGTCAGCGGGGAGCTGTTTTTT CSARGRVSGELFF
TRBJ1-2 many TRBV12-3/TRBV12-4 NA TGTGCCAGCAGTTTATTCGGCGATGGCTACACCTTC CASSLFGDGYTF
TRBJ2-1 few TRBV20-1 TRBD2 TGCAGTGCCAGGGACTATCCTCTGAATGAGCAGTTCTTC CSARDYPLNEQFF
TRBJ2-1 few TRBV6-2/TRBV6-3 TRBD1 TGTGCCAGCAATACCGGGACAGGGGTCAATGAGCAGTTCTTC CASNTGTGVNEQFF
TRBJ2-7 NA TRBV6-2/TRBV6-3 TRBD2 TGTGCCAGCAGAAACCATCGGACTAGCGGCGCCTACGAGCAGTACTTC CASRNHRTSGAYEQYF
TRBJ2-5 few TRBV7-9 TRBD1 TGTGCCAGCAGCGCATGGACAGGGTCGGTTGAGACCCAGTACTTC CASSAWTGSVETQYF
TRBJ1-6 few TRBV6-5 NA TGTGCCAGCAGTCAAAAAAGCTCCTATAATTCACCCCTCCACTTT CASSQKSSYNSPLHF
TRBJ2-1 few TRBV7-2 TRBD2 TGTGCCAGCAGCTTAGGCGGGCGGGAGTACGGGAATGAGCAGTTCTTC CASSLGGREYGNEQFF
TRBJ2-5 once TRBV7-8 TRBD2 TGTGCCAGCAGCTCCCTAGCGGGGGGGCGGAGAGAGACCCAGTACTTC CASSSLAGGRRETQYF
TRBJ1-6 few TRBV20-1 NA TGCAGTGCTAGGAGCAGGGGTAATTCACCCCTCCACTTT CSARSRGNSPLHF
TRBJ2-7 few TRBV7-2 TRBD2 TGTGCCAGACGGACTAGCCCTGAGGAGCAGTACTTC CARRTSPEEQYF
TRBJ1-6 few TRBV6-5 TRBD1 TGTGCCAGCAGTGGAACAGGGGGCATCGCCTATAATTCACCCCTCCACTTT CASSGTGGIAYNSPLHF
TRBJ1-3 once TRBV14 TRBD1 TGTGCCAGCAGACCCTCGACAGGGACTGGAAACACCATATATTTT CASRPSTGTGNTIYF
TRBJ2-2 few TRBV4-3 NA TGCGCCAGCAGCCAAATCCCTGGGGGCGAACCCACCGGGGAGCTGTTTTTT CASSQIPGGEPTGELFF
TRBJ1-2 NA TRBV3-1 NA TGTGCCAGCAGCCATCTCAGGGAAGGGGGCTACACCTTC CASSHLREGGYTF
TRBJ1-3 few TRBV29-1 NA TGCAGCGTTCACACAGGGAGCTCTGGAAACACCATATATTTT CSVHTGSSGNTIYF
TRBJ2-4 few TRBV7-2 NA TGTGCCAGCAGCGGGGATAGGGGAGTCAAAAACATTCAGTACTTC CASSGDRGVKNIQYF
TRBJ2-3 NA TRBV6-6 NA TGTGCCAGCAGCCCACCCTCGGGTATTTCCACAGATACGCAGTATTTT CASSPPSGISTDTQYF
TRBJ1-4 NA TRBV10-3 NA TGTGCCATCAGTGAAACAGGAAAAAAACTGTTTTTT CAISETGKKLFF
TRBJ1-6 few TRBV25-1 NA TGTGCCAGCAGTGAAGTGACAGGTTTTTCACCCCTCCACTTT CASSEVTGFSPLHF
TRBJ2-7 many TRBV12-2 NA TGTGCAAGTCGCCCAGCGGGTACTCGTCCGGGGGAGCAGTACTTC CASRPAGTRPGEQYF
TRBJ2-1 few TRBV7-9 NA TGTGCCAGCCGTGGGGGCCCCTACAATGAGCAGTTCTTC CASRGGPYNEQFF
TRBJ2-2 NA TRBV6-5 NA TGTGCCAGCAGAGATGACAGAGCCACCGGGGAGCTGTTTTTT CASRDDRATGELFF
TRBJ2-3 few TRBV20-1 NA TGCAGTGCTAGAGATGGCGCGGGGAGAAGGGTGAATACGCAGTATTTT CSARDGAGRRVNTQYF
TRBJ1-5 NA TRBV12-3/TRBV12-4 NA TGTGCCAGCAGTGTCGACAATAGCAATCAGCCCCAGCATTTT CASSVDNSNQPQHF
TRBJ2-1 NA TRBV6-6 TRBD1 TGTGCCAGCAGTTACGACAGGGAAGTCTACAATGAGCAGTTCTTC CASSYDREVYNEQFF
TRBJ1-2 few TRBV3-1 NA TGTGCCAGCAGCCAACACCACAGGTTCGACTATGGCTACACCTTC CASSQHHRFDYGYTF
TRBJ2-1 once TRBV13 NA TGTGCCAGCAGCCTGACCTCGAATGAGCAGTTCTTC CASSLTSNEQFF
TRBJ2-1 many TRBV5-7 TRBD2 TGTGCCAGCATCCTGGGACTAGCGGGGTGCAATGAGCAGTTCTTC CASILGLAGCNEQFF
TRBJ2-7 NA TRBV2 NA TGTGCCAGCAGCGCATACGAGCAGTACTTC CASSAYEQYF
TRBJ2-7 NA TRBV4-3 NA TGCGCCAGCAGCCAAGATAAGGGGTACGAGCAGTACTTC CASSQDKGYEQYF
TRBJ2-5 NA TRBV5-1 NA TGCGCCAGCAGCTTGGAGCAAGAGACCCAGTACTTC CASSLEQETQYF